One sample yielded the 19 T cell receptor beta chains listed below, sequenced in a study of T cells in localized non-small cell lung cancer (dated by TCRdb to the early 2020s). Library preparation used the immunoSEQ multiplex PCR assay. Held by TCRdb, this immuneACCESS table contains in-frame sequences only and omits some clones. Under half of the omission traces to an unresolved V gene where checked; the cause of the rest is unknown. The sample contains 35,000 or so clones, around nine tenths of them found a single time. The leading ten clones occupy less than 3% of the sample. The sample here was peripheral blood, taken before any cancer treatment. The receptors here all came from a woman aged 40-69 years with stage I lung adenocarcinoma.

The rearrangement joins TRBV2 to TRBJ1-3; no definite D call. The germline V gene has CDR1 SNHLY and CDR2 FYNNEI. CDR3 length equals 12 residues. Trimming removed 1 base at V and 8 bases at J, with 6 bases between. CDR3 loop: CASSEGGYTIYF. The CDR3 nucleotides read TGTGCCAGCAGTGAAGGTGGTTACACCATATATTTT.

J is TRBJ2-1 and V is TRBV5-8; TRBD2 matches 11 bases. Germline V gives CDR1 SGHTS, CDR2 YDEGEE. The CDR3 extends over 17 amino acids. Trimming removed 4 bases from V and 0 bases from J; junction bases left unmatched: 6. In DNA, the CDR3 is TGTGCCAGCAGCCAACCTCTAGCGGGAGGCTCCTACAATGAGCAGTTCTTC. This gives the protein CASSQPLAGGSYNEQFF.

The chain combines TRBV27 with TRBJ2-6, with D possibly matching TRBD1 (5 bases). The CDR3 spans 16 residues. The germline gives CDR1 MNHEY, CDR2 SMNVEV (reference sequence). Trimming removed 6 bases at V and 2 bases at J, with 14 bases between. For the CDR3, the DNA is TGTGCCAGCAGGCCCCAGGGTTCGACTGGGGCCAACGTCCTGACTTTC. Amino acids: CASRPQGSTGANVLTF.

The chain carries TRBV6-6 and TRBJ2-7; tentative D call: TRBD2 (7 bases). The V end was cut by 8 bases, the J end by 5 bases, with 19 bases between. The germline V gene has CDR1 MNHNY and CDR2 SVGAGI (reference sequence). There are 14 residues in the CDR3. CDR3 amino acids: CASFGGRVYDEQYF. DNA of the CDR3: TGTGCCAGCTTCGGGGGGCGCGTGTACGACGAGCAGTACTTC.

The chain links TRBV11-1 to TRBJ1-2; 7 bases are shared with TRBD1. Trimming removed 5 bases from V and 9 bases from J; junction bases left unmatched: 12. The length of the CDR3 is 14 residues. Germline V lookup: CDR1 SGHAT, CDR2 FQDESV (reference sequence). CDR3 sequence (DNA): TGTGCCAGCAGCCCAGGGGGGACCCCGGGTAGCTACACCTTC. Protein: CASSPGGTPGSYTF.

This chain joins TRBV29-1 and TRBJ2-7; possible D gene TRBD1, 6 bases. The V end was cut by 3 bases, the J end by 6 bases, with 15 bases between. The germline gives CDR1 SQVTM, CDR2 ANQGSEA. The length of the CDR3 is 13 residues. This chain's CDR3 is CSVDSQGQGEQYF. The CDR3 nucleotides read TGCAGCGTTGACAGCCAGGGGCAAGGCGAGCAGTACTTC.

The CDR3 spells CASSQGKGLEKEQFF. CDR3 nucleotides: TGCGCCAGCAGCCAAGGAAAGGGACTAGAAAAGGAGCAGTTCTTC. The chain uses TRBV4-1 and TRBJ2-1; 8 bases agree with TRBD2. The CDR3 loop spans 15 amino acids. CDR1 MGHRA and CDR2 YSYEKL come from the germline V gene. Trimming took 1 base from V and 10 from J; bases not matched to a gene: 9.

The chain employs TRBV11-3 and TRBJ2-2, with D unclear. CDR1 is SGHNT, CDR2 YENEEA, per germline. V was clipped by 1 base and J by 0 bases, with 9 bases between them. This CDR3 has 16 residues. CDR3 nucleotide sequence: TGTGCCAGCAGCTTAGCACTGGGCCCGAACACCGGGGAGCTGTTTTTT. This translates into CASSLALGPNTGELFF.

This clone was seen a single time. The J gene is TRBJ2-3, the V gene TRBV25-1, with D possibly called TRBD1 or TRBD2 (5 bases each). Per germline, CDR1 MGHDK and CDR2 SYGVNS. V gave up 0 bases and J gave up 1 base, with 8 bases separating them. The CDR3 is 15 residues long. The CDR3 loop is CASSEYGAGTDTQYF. The CDR3 DNA reads TGTGCCAGCAGTGAATACGGGGCGGGCACAGATACGCAGTATTTT.

The CDR3 region has the DNA TGTGCCAGTCAGGCCGTCGGGGGTTCCAATCAGCCCCAGCATTTT. This gives the protein CASQAVGGSNQPQHF. V usage is TRBV19 and J usage is TRBJ1-5; possibly TRBD1 for D (5 bases). The CDR3 covers 15 residues. The V end was cut by 8 bases, the J end by 3 bases, with 17 bases between. Germline CDR1 and CDR2: LNHDA and SQIVND (reference sequence). Complete variable domain (other parts from reference TRBV19 and TRBJ1-5): DGGITQSPKYLFRKEGQNVTLSCEQNLNHDAMYWYRQDPGQGLRLIYYSQIVNDFQKGDIAEGYSVSREKKESFPLTVTSAQKNPTAFYLCASQAVGGSNQPQHFGDGTRLSIL.

The chain is built from TRBV5-6 and TRBJ2-1; no clear D. The CDR3 sequence is 15 residues long. Germline V gives CDR1 SGHDT, CDR2 YYEEEE. V dropped 4 bases and J dropped 0 bases, with 11 bases sitting between them. The CDR3 sequence: CASSVGFNSYNEQFF. CDR3 nucleotide sequence: TGTGCCAGCAGCGTAGGATTCAACTCCTACAATGAGCAGTTCTTC.

This clone has just a few counts. The chain has TRBV2 and TRBJ2-1, with 7 bases lining up with TRBD2. Germline values: CDR1 SNHLY, CDR2 FYNNEI. J was trimmed by 14 bases and V by 6 bases; bases with no gene match: 16. The CDR3 is 14 amino acids. The DNA for the CDR3 is TGTGCCAGCAGCTCTTCTTCCCGGGAGACTAGCAAGTTCTTC. Translated: CASSSSSRETSKFF.

The chain is built from TRBV29-1 and TRBJ1-3; D may be TRBD1 (5 bases). This CDR3 has 14 amino acids. Trimming took off 4 bases at V and 4 bases at J, with 14 bases between the two ends. Germline-derived CDR1 and CDR2 are SQVTM and ANQGSEA. The CDR3 spells CSVVVRGEGNTIYF. The CDR3 nucleotides are TGCAGCGTTGTTGTCAGAGGGGAGGGAAACACCATATATTTT. The variable domain in full, with the rest retrieved from reference TRBV29-1 and TRBJ1-3, is SAVISQKPSRDICQRGTSLTIQCQVDSQVTMMFWYRQQPGQSLTLIATANQGSEATYESGFVIDKFPISRPNLTFSTLTVSNMSPEDSSIYLCSVVVRGEGNTIYFGEGSWLTVV.

V gene TRBV14 combines with J gene TRBJ2-2; no clear D gene. This CDR3 has 12 residues. Germline-derived CDR1 and CDR2 are SGHDN and FVKESK. Between the trimmed V and J ends, which lost 1 base and 6 bases, there was a span of 3 bases. CDR3 amino acids: CASSQAAGELFF. For the CDR3, the DNA is TGTGCCAGCAGCCAAGCCGCCGGGGAGCTGTTTTTT.

This chain connects TRBV19 to TRBJ2-5, with unresolved D. Trimming took off 4 bases at V and 5 bases at J, with 11 bases between the two ends. This CDR3 region has 13 residues. Germline V gives CDR1 LNHDA, CDR2 SQIVND (reference sequence). The DNA of the CDR3 is TGTGCCAGTAGTACCGGAGTTTGGGAGACCCAGTACTTC. Translating gives CASSTGVWETQYF.

This chain joins TRBV2 and TRBJ2-2; 8 positions agree with TRBD2. The CDR3 contains 17 residues. With 9 bases clipped from V and 0 bases from J, the junction kept 12 bases outside the gene matches. The germline V gene has CDR1 SNHLY and CDR2 FYNNEI. The CDR3: CASLAGAGGTNTGELFF. Written as DNA, the CDR3 is TGTGCCAGTCTCGCTGGGGCGGGAGGTACGAACACCGGGGAGCTGTTTTTT. The whole variable domain, filled in from reference TRBV2 and TRBJ2-2, reads EPEVTQTPSHQVTQMGQEVILRCVPISNHLYFYWYRQILGQKVEFLVSFYNNEISEKSEIFDDQFSVERPDGSNFTLKIRSTKLEDSAMYFCASLAGAGGTNTGELFFGEGSRLTVL.

The chain joins TRBV27 to TRBJ2-1; 14 bases agree with TRBD2. The V gene's germline CDR1 is MNHEY and CDR2 SMNVEV (reference sequence). J was trimmed by 6 bases and V by 11 bases; bases with no gene match: 15. The CDR3 spans 17 residues. The CDR3, as DNA: TGTGCCTCCCAGTTGGTGATTGGACTAGCGGGAGGCAATGAGCAGTTCTTC. This gives the protein CASQLVIGLAGGNEQFF.

The V and J genes are TRBV2 and TRBJ2-5, with D possibly being TRBD2 (7 bases). V shed 6 bases and J shed 5 bases, with 13 bases lying between them. The CDR3 runs to 13 residues. Germline loops: CDR1 SNHLY, CDR2 FYNNEI. The CDR3 DNA sequence: TGTGCCAGCAGGAGGGAGGGGGGCGAGACCCAGTACTTC. Its protein is CASRREGGETQYF.

The count of this clone is one. This chain uses TRBV27 with TRBJ2-7, with a weak D call TRBD2 (5 bases). Looked up from germline, CDR1 is MNHEY and CDR2 is SMNVEV (reference sequence). V was trimmed by 6 bases and J by 3 bases, leaving 21 bases between them. The CDR3 loop spans 16 amino acids. The CDR3 DNA follows: TGTGCCAGCAGACCTAGACCCCTCGGACTCGACTACGAGCAGTACTTC. This gives the protein CASRPRPLGLDYEQYF.